The 28 T cell receptor beta chains given below trace back to one sample, sequenced in a study of molecular identifiers for immune sequencing clone quantification. TCRdb reanalysed the PCR reads using MiXCR and keeps one entry per CDR3 protein. The table has 460,000 or so distinct CDR3 sequences, roughly a fifth seen once; the top ten hold more than 0.8%. The sample was naive CD8+ T cells from blood, with Jurkat cell RNA spiked in. Subset: FACS-sorted CD8+CD4-CCR7+CD45RA+ naive T cells. These receptor sequences come from a human donor in good health. Some libraries in this study had Jurkat cell RNA spiked in.

Comments on this clonotype: The germline gene is not matched at one end of the junction; a read error may be the cause. The CDR3 bases are TGTGCCAGCAGCTCTCTTGTAATAGAGACCCGGTACTTC. It translates to CASSSLVIETRYF. The rearrangement joins TRBV7-9 to TRBJ2-5; D gene uncertain. The CDR3 is 13 amino acids. Germline V lookup: CDR1 SEHNR, CDR2 FQNEAQ (reference sequence).

This clonotype has just a few counts. The genes are TRBV20-1 and TRBJ2-3; 10 bases are shared with TRBD2. V lost 1 base to trimming and J lost 4 bases; unmatched junction nucleotides: 17. This CDR3 has 19 amino acids. CDR1 and CDR2 (germline): DFQATT, SNEGSKA (reference sequence). CDR3: CSARGVPGLAGDVADTQYF. CDR3 nucleotide sequence: TGCAGTGCTAGAGGCGTCCCGGGTCTAGCGGGAGACGTCGCAGATACGCAGTATTTT.

The rearrangement joins TRBV11-2 to TRBJ1-1, with 9 bases lining up with TRBD1. With 0 bases clipped from V and 1 base from J, the junction kept 9 bases outside the gene matches. CDR1 SGHAT and CDR2 FQNNGV come from the germline V gene. The CDR3 is 18 residues long. CDR3 region: CASSLERQGEWRNTEAFF. The CDR3 bases are TGTGCCAGCAGCTTAGAGAGACAGGGGGAATGGAGGAACACTGAAGCTTTCTTT. Variable domain in full (rest from reference TRBV11-2 and TRBJ1-1): EAGVAQSPRYKIIEKRQSVAFWCNPISGHATLYWYQQILGQGPKLLIQFQNNGVVDDSQLPKDRFSAERLKGVDSTLKIQPAKLEDSAVYLCASSLERQGEWRNTEAFFGQGTRLTVV.

This clonotype was found many times. J is TRBJ2-3 and V is TRBV9; D possibly corresponds to TRBD2 (5 bases). The CDR3 has 13 residues. From germline, CDR1 is SGDLS and CDR2 YYNGEE. V lost 0 bases and J lost 6, with 8 bases in between. CDR3 nucleotides: TGTGCCAGCAGCGTAGTGACTATGGATACGCAGTATTTT. Its translation is CASSVVTMDTQYF.

This clonotype occurred many times. The chain combines TRBV7-9 with TRBJ2-5, with TRBD1 matching 7 bases. Trimming cost V 5 bases and J 3 bases; bases outside gene matches: 6. The CDR3 has 14 residues. CDR1 is SEHNR and CDR2 is FQNEAQ in the germline V gene (reference sequence). The CDR3 spells CASSPATGEETQYF. The DNA for the CDR3 is TGTGCCAGCAGCCCCGCTACAGGGGAAGAGACCCAGTACTTC.

There are a few counts of this clonotype. This chain links TRBV6-2 or TRBV6-3 with TRBJ1-6; a possible D gene is TRBD1 (6 bases). The CDR3 length is 13 residues. The germline V gene has CDR1 MNHEY and CDR2 SVGEGT. The germline V and J ends were trimmed by 10 bases and 8 bases, with 15 bases remaining between them. The CDR3 loop reads CATVDSHYSPLHF. Here the CDR3 DNA reads TGTGCCACCGTGGACAGCCATTATTCACCCCTCCACTTT.

As regards this clonotype: A much larger clone differs from this one at a single base, so this may be a read error. V gene TRBV29-1 combines with J gene TRBJ1-1, with 7 positions matching TRBD1. The CDR3 length is 12 residues. Looked up from germline, CDR1 is SQVTM and CDR2 is ANQGSEA. The trim removed 8 bases at V and 4 bases at J, leaving 7 bases unmatched. As DNA, the CDR3 is TGCAGCACCCAGGGGGATGCCACTGAAGCTTTCTTT. Protein: CSTQGDATEAFF.

A remark on this clonotype: One base away lies a much larger clone, so this may be a sequencing read error. J is TRBJ2-7 and V is TRBV9, with 7 bases identical to TRBD1. The CDR3 is 13 amino acids. Germline loops: CDR1 SGDLS, CDR2 YYNGEE. CDR3 nucleotide sequence: TGTGCCAGCAGCGAAGGGGGCTCCTACGGGCAGTACTTC. It yields the protein CASSEGGSYGQYF.

Note on this clonotype: This may be a read error: a much more frequent sequence differs by one nucleotide. The chain joins TRBV20-1 to TRBJ2-3, with unresolved D. The CDR3 covers 18 residues. Germline loops: CDR1 DFQATT, CDR2 SNEGSKA (reference sequence). V gave up 0 bases and J gave up 1 base, with 20 bases separating them. CDR3 loop: CSARDRASIILGTDTQYF. As DNA, the CDR3 is TGCAGTGCTAGAGATCGGGCGTCGATCATTCTCGGCACAGATACGCAGTATTTT.

This chain connects TRBV20-1 to TRBJ2-7, with TRBD2 identical over 8 bases. CDR1 and CDR2 from the germline V gene are DFQATT and SNEGSKA (reference sequence). V lost 6 bases and J lost 2; bases outside the gene matches: 6. The CDR3 has 13 amino acids. The CDR3 region is CSAPGGGPYEQYF. CDR3 bases: TGCAGTGCCCCGGGAGGGGGGCCCTACGAGCAGTACTTC.

Remarks on this clonotype: This could be a read error, since a much larger clone is one nucleotide away. The V gene is TRBV4-2, the J gene TRBJ2-7, with D uncertain. The germline V and J ends were trimmed by 6 bases and 3 bases, with 18 bases remaining between them. Germline V gene sequence: CDR1 LGHNA, CDR2 YNFKEQ. The CDR3 has 15 residues. CDR3 DNA sequence: TGTGCCAGCAGTAGTAACAGTGGGCCCTACTACGAGCAGTACTTC. This codes for CASSSNSGPYYEQYF.

This clonotype was seen a handful of times. Compared with germline, one end of the junction differs, possibly owing to a read error. The chain is built from TRBV7-2 and TRBJ2-3; 14 bases are shared with TRBD2. Per the germline V gene, CDR1 is SGHTA and CDR2 is FQGNSA. The CDR3 length is 18 residues. This CDR3 reads CANSLEGLAGGQTDTQYF. In nucleotides, the CDR3 is TGTGCCAACAGCTTAGAAGGACTAGCGGGGGGTCAAACAGATACGCAGTATTTT. The full variable domain, rest sourced from reference TRBV7-2 and TRBJ2-3, is GAGVSQSPSNKVTEKGKDVELRCDPISGHTALYWYRQSLGQGLEFLIYFQGNSAPDKSGLPSDRFSAERTGGSVSTLTIQRTQQEDSAVYLCANSLEGLAGGQTDTQYFGPGTRLTVL.

This clonotype was detected ten times or more. V usage is TRBV2 and J usage is TRBJ2-3; D ambiguous. V lost 0 bases, J lost 6 bases, and 7 bases lay in between. The CDR3 sequence is 13 residues long. Germline CDR1 SNHLY, CDR2 FYNNEI. The CDR3 DNA reads as TGTGCCAGCAGTGAAGCGTTGAGCGATACGCAGTATTTT. Protein product: CASSEALSDTQYF.

This clonotype was counted only a few times. V and J are TRBV19 and TRBJ2-7; TRBD1 might be the D (5 bases). Per germline, CDR1 LNHDA and CDR2 SQIVND (reference sequence). Deletions cut 1 base from V and 1 base from J, with 8 bases between. The CDR3 is made up of 14 amino acids. CDR3 protein: CASSIGTPSYEQYF. CDR3 nucleotide sequence: TGTGCCAGTAGTATAGGGACACCTTCCTACGAGCAGTACTTC.

The chain recombines TRBV23-1 with TRBJ2-1; tentative D call: TRBD2 (6 bases). TRBV23-1 falls under the ORF class, with uncertain function. V lost 0 bases and J 1 base, leaving 19 bases between the germline ends. CDR3 size: 19 residues. In nucleotides, the CDR3 is TGCGCCAGCAGTCAATCCTCACTAGCCGGGGTACAGTCCTACAATGAGCAGTTCTTC. Its protein product is CASSQSSLAGVQSYNEQFF.

This clonotype was found many times. J is TRBJ1-1 and V is TRBV29-1; weak D call: TRBD1 (5 bases). The ends were cut back, 7 bases at V and 7 bases at J, with 22 bases in the middle. The germline V gene has CDR1 SQVTM and CDR2 ANQGSEA. The CDR3 runs 14 residues. CDR3 sequence reads: CSALEQRQTLEAFF. CDR3 DNA: TGCAGCGCCTTAGAGCAGCGACAGACACTTGAAGCTTTCTTT.

This chain joins TRBV9 and TRBJ2-7, with a possible D match to TRBD2 (5 bases). CDR1 and CDR2 (germline): SGDLS, YYNGEE. CDR3 length: 15 residues. Trimming stripped 4 bases from V and 7 bases from J, with 21 bases between. The chain's CDR3 is CASSPGGEILGEQYF. CDR3 nucleotide sequence: TGTGCCAGCAGCCCCGGAGGTGAGATATTAGGGGAGCAGTACTTC.

This clonotype showed up just a few times. This sequence joins TRBV4-1 and TRBJ2-7; tentatively, D is TRBD1 (5 bases). The V end lost 3 bases, the J end lost 3 bases, and 21 bases lay between the germline ends. From germline, CDR1 is MGHRA and CDR2 YSYEKL. The CDR3 runs to 17 residues. CDR3 DNA sequence: TGCGCCAGCAGCCACCAGACAGCCGAAATTCGGATCTACGAGCAGTACTTC. Protein product: CASSHQTAEIRIYEQYF.

This clonotype has only a few counts. The genes are TRBV13 and TRBJ2-1; no definite D call. The CDR3 extends over 14 amino acids. CDR1 is PRHDT, CDR2 FYEKMQ, per germline (reference sequence). V lost 1 base and J lost 5, with 9 bases in between. CDR3 in DNA: TGTGCCAGCAGCTTAGAGTCCTCAAACAATGAGCAGTTCTTC. Amino acid sequence: CASSLESSNNEQFF. The full variable domain, rest sourced from reference TRBV13 and TRBJ2-1, is AAGVIQSPRHLIKEKRETATLKCYPIPRHDTVYWYQQGPGQDPQFLISFYEKMQSDKGSIPDRFSAQQFSDYHSELNMSSLELGDSALYFCASSLESSNNEQFFGPGTRLTVL.

This clonotype was seen a few times. The CDR3 DNA follows: TGTGCCAGTAGTCTTTTCGCGGGGGCCCCCTACGAGCAGTACTTC. Its protein is CASSLFAGAPYEQYF. The chain couples TRBV19 to TRBJ2-7, with D possibly TRBD2 on 7 matching bases. Germline loops: CDR1 LNHDA, CDR2 SQIVND (reference sequence). Trimming took off 5 bases at V and 2 bases at J, with 16 bases between the two ends. The CDR3 is 15 residues long.

The chain couples TRBV7-9 to TRBJ2-7; 12 positions match TRBD1. V dropped 3 bases and J dropped 4; count of bases not matched to a gene: 7. Looked up from germline, CDR1 is SEHNR and CDR2 is FQNEAQ (reference sequence). The CDR3 length is 16 residues. In nucleotides, the CDR3 is TGTGCCAGCAGCTTCCCGGGACAGGGGGCTGGTTACGAGCAGTACTTC. Its translation is CASSFPGQGAGYEQYF. Combining the CDR3 with reference TRBV7-9 and TRBJ2-7 gives the whole variable domain DTGVSQNPRHKITKRGQNVTFRCDPISEHNRLYWYRQTLGQGPEFLTYFQNEAQLEKSRLLSDRFSAERPKGSFSTLEIQRTEQGDSAMYLCASSFPGQGAGYEQYFGPGTRLTVT.

This clonotype came up a few times. The V and J genes are TRBV24-1 and TRBJ2-3; D ambiguous. The CDR3 extends over 12 amino acids. Trimming removed 0 bases at V and 6 bases at J, with 3 bases between. Germline-derived CDR1 and CDR2 are KGHDR and SFDVKD. CDR3 region: CATSDLDDTQYF. The CDR3 DNA sequence: TGTGCCACCAGTGATTTGGACGATACGCAGTATTTT.

The sample holds many counts of this clonotype. The V gene is TRBV4-3, the J gene TRBJ2-3; D gene ambiguous. The germline gives CDR1 LGHNA, CDR2 YSLEER. V was trimmed by 1 base and J by 0 bases, leaving 8 bases between them. This CDR3 region has 15 residues. CDR3 in DNA: TGCGCCAGCAGCCAAGGATATGCTAGCACAGATACGCAGTATTTT. Amino acids: CASSQGYASTDTQYF.

The table lists this clonotype with many counts. The chain joins TRBV3-1 to TRBJ2-3; the D is unclear. The CDR3 runs 15 residues. Germline CDR1 LGHDT, CDR2 YNNKEL (reference sequence). Deletions cut 0 bases from V and 2 bases from J, with 9 bases between. CDR3 DNA sequence: TGTGCCAGCAGCCAAGACTCAGCCCTCACAGATACGCAGTATTTT. Translated, it gives CASSQDSALTDTQYF.

This clonotype was detected only a few times. At one end, the junction sequence differs from germline, possibly due to a read error. The genes are TRBV7-9 and TRBJ2-3, with 7 bases fitting TRBD2. CDR3 length: 16 residues. Germline V gives CDR1 SEHNR, CDR2 FQNEAQ (reference sequence). DNA for the CDR3: TGTGCCGGCAGCTTAGTACAGGCGGGAGGCACAGATACGCAGTATTTT. Residues: CAGSLVQAGGTDTQYF.

This clonotype was seen many times. V and J are TRBV4-1 and TRBJ1-2; TRBD1 aligns across 8 bases. V shed 3 bases and J 3 bases; nucleotides not matched to a gene: 9. Germline V lookup: CDR1 MGHRA, CDR2 YSYEKL. The CDR3 spans 16 residues. The CDR3 DNA reads TGCGCCAGCAGCCACGGACAGGGATATTTGGACTATGGCTACACCTTC. This encodes CASSHGQGYLDYGYTF.

Concerning this clonotype: A much larger clonotype is one base distant, so this may be a read error. The rearrangement joins TRBV7-2 to TRBJ2-3; D might be TRBD2 (6 bases). The germline V gene encodes CDR1 SGHTA and CDR2 FQGNSA. V lost 5 bases and J 0 bases, leaving 12 bases between the germline ends. The CDR3 spans 15 residues. The CDR3: CASSPGTWSTDTQYF. For the CDR3, the DNA is TGTGCCAGCAGCCCCGGGACTTGGAGCACAGATACGCAGTATTTT.

The rearrangement joins TRBV28 to TRBJ2-7; 12 positions agree with TRBD2. This CDR3 comprises 15 residues. Germline lookup yields CDR1 MDHEN and CDR2 SYDVKM. The V and J ends lost 5 bases and 7 bases, in that order; junction bases with no gene match: 9. CDR3: CASSPRTLAGGEQYF. In nucleotides, the CDR3 is TGTGCCAGCAGTCCCCGGACCCTAGCGGGAGGGGAGCAGTACTTC. Combining the CDR3 with reference TRBV28 and TRBJ2-7 gives the whole variable domain DVKVTQSSRYLVKRTGEKVFLECVQDMDHENMFWYRQDPGLGLRLIYFSYDVKMKEKGDIPEGYSVSREKKERFSLILESASTNQTSMYLCASSPRTLAGGEQYFGPGTRLTVT.